This T cell receptor (beta chain) stems from a study of blood T cell repertoires in COVID-19. Study background: COVID-19 samples, acute and convalescent, were from the United States, Italy and Spain. T cells, B-cell-depleted T cells, or PBMCs supplied cDNA or gDNA.

Germline lookup yields CDR1 SGHTA and CDR2 FQGTGA. The CDR3 sequence is 14 residues long. The germline V and J ends were trimmed by 5 bases and 5 bases, with 15 bases remaining between them. Original processing methods: The authors estimated nucleated cell counts from reference gene primer amplification. The repertoire was sequenced with immunoSEQ multiplex PCR; TCRdb's copy has only in-frame clones and lacks some. That table furnishes V, J and clone size, whereas the DNA furnished D and trimming. The sample records about 190,000 clones, around 84% being singletons. Specimen: peripheral blood. The TCR was taken from a human donor in a cohort sampled during active COVID-19. The chain combines TRBV7-3 with TRBJ2-5; a weak D match, TRBD2 (6 bases). CDR3 region: CASSPQGGEETQYF. As DNA, the CDR3 is TGTGCCAGCAGCCCCCAGGGAGGTGAGGAGACCCAGTACTTC.